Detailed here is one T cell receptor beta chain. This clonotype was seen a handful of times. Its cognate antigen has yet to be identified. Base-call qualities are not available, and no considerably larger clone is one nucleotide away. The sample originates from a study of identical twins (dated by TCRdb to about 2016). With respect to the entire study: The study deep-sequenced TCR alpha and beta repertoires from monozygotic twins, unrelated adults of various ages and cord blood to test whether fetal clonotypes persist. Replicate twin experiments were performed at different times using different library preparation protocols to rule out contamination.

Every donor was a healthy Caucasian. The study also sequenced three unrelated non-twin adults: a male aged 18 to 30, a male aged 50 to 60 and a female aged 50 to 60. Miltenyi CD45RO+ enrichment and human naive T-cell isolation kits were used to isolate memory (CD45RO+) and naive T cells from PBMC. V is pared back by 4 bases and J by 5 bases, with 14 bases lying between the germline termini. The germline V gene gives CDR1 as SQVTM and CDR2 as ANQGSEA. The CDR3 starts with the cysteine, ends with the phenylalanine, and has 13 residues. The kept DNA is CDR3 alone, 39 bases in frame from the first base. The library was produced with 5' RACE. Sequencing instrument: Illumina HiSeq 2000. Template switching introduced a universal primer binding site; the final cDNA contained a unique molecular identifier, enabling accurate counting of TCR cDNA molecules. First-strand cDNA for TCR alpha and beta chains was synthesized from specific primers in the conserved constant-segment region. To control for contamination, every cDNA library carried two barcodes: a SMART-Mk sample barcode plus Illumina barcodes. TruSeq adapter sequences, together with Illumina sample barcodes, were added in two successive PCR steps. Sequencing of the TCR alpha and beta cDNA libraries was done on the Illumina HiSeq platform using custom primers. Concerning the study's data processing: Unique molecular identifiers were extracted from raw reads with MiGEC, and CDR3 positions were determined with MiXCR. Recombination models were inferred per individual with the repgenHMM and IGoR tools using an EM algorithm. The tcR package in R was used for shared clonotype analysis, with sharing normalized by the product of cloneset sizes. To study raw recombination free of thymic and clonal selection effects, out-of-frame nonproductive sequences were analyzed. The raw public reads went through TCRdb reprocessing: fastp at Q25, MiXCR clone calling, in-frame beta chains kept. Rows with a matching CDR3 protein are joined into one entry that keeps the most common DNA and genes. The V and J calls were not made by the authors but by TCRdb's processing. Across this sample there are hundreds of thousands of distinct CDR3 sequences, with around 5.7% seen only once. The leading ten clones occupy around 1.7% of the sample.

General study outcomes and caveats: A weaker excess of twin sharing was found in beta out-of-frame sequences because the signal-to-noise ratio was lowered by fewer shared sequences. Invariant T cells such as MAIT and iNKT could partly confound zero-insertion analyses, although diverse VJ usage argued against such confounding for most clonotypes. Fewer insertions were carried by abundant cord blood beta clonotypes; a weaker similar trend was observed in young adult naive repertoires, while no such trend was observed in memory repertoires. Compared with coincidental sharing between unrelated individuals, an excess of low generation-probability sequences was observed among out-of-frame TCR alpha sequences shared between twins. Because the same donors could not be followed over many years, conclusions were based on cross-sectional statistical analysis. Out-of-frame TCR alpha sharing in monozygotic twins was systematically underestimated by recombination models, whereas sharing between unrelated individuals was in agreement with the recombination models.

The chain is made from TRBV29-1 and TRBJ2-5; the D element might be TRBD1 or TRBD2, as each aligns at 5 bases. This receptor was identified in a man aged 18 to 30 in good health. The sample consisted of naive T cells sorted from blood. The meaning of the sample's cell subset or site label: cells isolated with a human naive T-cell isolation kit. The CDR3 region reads CSVGGTALETQYF. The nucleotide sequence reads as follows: TGCAGCGTTGGAGGGACCGCGCTGGAGACCCAGTACTTC.